The present T cell receptor (beta chain) was sequenced within a study of beta chain features in type 1 diabetes. This clone has just a few counts. Trimming pared 5 bases from V and 5 bases from J, leaving 17 bases between. Germline assignment: CDR1 LGHNT and CDR2 FRNRAP. The CDR3 length is 15 residues. TCRB transcripts that were expressed got sequenced, as all of the isolated RNA had been reverse transcribed. Generated by immunoSEQ multiplex PCR, the TCRdb table keeps only in-frame clones and is missing some. This sample has 400,000 to 500,000 clones, with about 15% found just once. This sequence was found in a young man in good health. V and J are TRBV12-5 and TRBJ2-3; D is possibly TRBD1 or TRBD2 (5 bases each). The sequencing sample was made of naive CD4+ T cells from blood. DNA for the CDR3: TGTGCTAGTGGTCCCCCTCGAGGGGTGGGAGATACGCAGTATTTT. Translation gives CASGPPRGVGDTQYF.